Listed here are 25 T cell receptor beta chains from one sample, sequenced in a study of cytomegalovirus exposure and HLA in healthy donors. Primers included in the PCR were 60 Vbeta and 13 Jbeta primers. Libraries were prepared by immunoSEQ multiplex PCR; TCRdb keeps only in-frame clonotypes and omits some of them. This sample has under 250,000 clones, with 70% to 80% found just once. Sequencing used PBMCs. The receptors were gathered from a man aged 30-40 years in good health and CMV-seronegative.

The chain is built from TRBV29-1 and TRBJ1-1; D unresolved. This CDR3 has 14 amino acids. Trimming pared 3 bases from V and 4 bases from J, leaving 15 bases between. The germline V gene has CDR1 SQVTM and CDR2 ANQGSEA. The CDR3 reads CSVDARGTGTEAFF. The CDR3 nucleotides are TGCAGCGTTGACGCCCGGGGTACGGGCACTGAAGCTTTCTTT.

This clone was picked up a small number of times. This chain links TRBV19 with TRBJ1-4; D is uncertain. The CDR3 is 14 residues long. In germline, CDR1 is LNHDA, CDR2 SQIVND (reference sequence). V gave up 6 bases and J gave up 7 bases, with 15 bases separating them. The CDR3 reads CASRRGPRTEKLFF. In DNA form, the CDR3 reads TGTGCCAGTAGGAGAGGGCCGCGTACTGAAAAACTGTTTTTT.

The rearrangement joins TRBV2 to TRBJ1-5, with D tentatively TRBD1 (6 bases). The germline V gene has CDR1 SNHLY and CDR2 FYNNEI. CDR3 size: 17 residues. V lost 6 bases, J lost 0 bases, and 18 bases lay in between. This CDR3 reads CASRLGRTAYSNQPQHF. The CDR3 region has the DNA TGTGCCAGCAGATTAGGACGGACAGCGTATAGCAATCAGCCCCAGCATTTT.

The chain has TRBV25-1 and TRBJ2-5; D is perhaps TRBD1 (7 bases). The V end was cut by 6 bases, the J end by 1 base, with 12 bases between. Germline assignment: CDR1 MGHDK and CDR2 SYGVNS. The CDR3 sequence is 14 residues long. Here the CDR3 DNA reads TGTGCCAGCAGGGGGGGACAGATCCAAGAGACCCAGTACTTC. Its protein is CASRGGQIQETQYF. The full variable domain, its missing parts supplied by reference TRBV25-1 and TRBJ2-5, is EADIYQTPRYLVIGTGKKITLECSQTMGHDKMYWYQQDPGMELHLIHYSYGVNSTEKGDLSSESTVSRIRTEHFPLTLESARPSHTSQYLCASRGGQIQETQYFGPGTRLLVL.

The rearrangement links TRBV5-1 to TRBJ2-5, with D perhaps TRBD2 (6 bases). Germline V gene lookup returns CDR1 SGHRS and CDR2 YFSETQ. The CDR3 is 20 residues long. Trimming left V 3 bases short and J 5 bases short, with 32 bases between. Here the CDR3 DNA reads TGCGCCAGCAGCTCCGACGGCCGGGACCCCCAAAGGGACTTCGGGGAGACCCAGTACTTC. It is translated as CASSSDGRDPQRDFGETQYF.

This clone is a singleton in its sample. The genes are TRBV27 and TRBJ2-7; 7 nucleotides line up with TRBD2. CDR1 and CDR2 from the germline V gene are MNHEY and SMNVEV (reference sequence). The CDR3 consists of 14 residues. Unmatched junction bases numbered 8, after V lost 4 bases and J lost 5 bases. CDR3 loop: CASSSSGTFNEQYF. The CDR3 bases are TGTGCCAGCAGTTCCAGCGGGACCTTTAACGAGCAGTACTTC.

V is TRBV18 and J is TRBJ1-4, with D possibly being TRBD1 (5 bases). CDR3 size: 13 residues. V was cut by 6 bases and J by 7 bases, with 12 bases left in between. Germline loops: CDR1 KGHSH, CDR2 LQKENI. CDR3 sequence (DNA): TGTGCCAGCTCTAAGGGGTTTGCTGAAAAACTGTTTTTT. Amino acids: CASSKGFAEKLFF.

The chain combines TRBV4-2 with TRBJ2-1, with TRBD2 identical over 14 bases. The germline V gene has CDR1 LGHNA and CDR2 YNFKEQ. The trim removed 1 base at V and 9 bases at J, leaving 5 bases unmatched. CDR3 length: 16 amino acids. CDR3 in amino acids: CASSQGTSGRRSEQFF. The DNA for the CDR3 is TGTGCCAGCAGCCAAGGGACTAGCGGGAGGAGGAGTGAGCAGTTCTTC.

This clone was seen more than once but under ten times. The chain carries TRBV2 and TRBJ1-6; 10 bases line up with TRBD1. This CDR3 comprises 17 residues. Looked up from germline, CDR1 is SNHLY and CDR2 is FYNNEI. The V and J ends lost 6 bases and 7 bases, in that order; junction bases with no gene match: 12. CDR3 amino acids: CASRRGGQGIMNSPLHF. The CDR3 DNA reads as TGTGCCAGCAGGAGGGGGGGACAGGGGATTATGAATTCACCCCTCCACTTT.

The chain has TRBV19 and TRBJ2-2, with TRBD1 identical over 8 bases. The germline V gene has CDR1 LNHDA and CDR2 SQIVND (reference sequence). With 5 bases clipped from V and 5 bases from J, the junction kept 7 bases outside the gene matches. The CDR3 length is 15 residues. The CDR3 DNA follows: TGTGCCAGTAGTGGAACAGGGGGTGGGACCGGGGAGCTGTTTTTT. Translating it yields CASSGTGGGTGELFF.

The chain joins TRBV19 to TRBJ1-5; TRBD1 matches 11 bases. CDR3 length: 16 residues. V dropped 5 bases and J dropped 5; count of bases not matched to a gene: 8. CDR1 LNHDA and CDR2 SQIVND come from the germline V gene (reference sequence). The CDR3 nucleotides read TGTGCCAGTAGTCTCCCCGGGACAGGGGGACATCAGCCCCAGCATTTT. Translated, it gives CASSLPGTGGHQPQHF.

V usage is TRBV5-1 and J usage is TRBJ2-7; 7 nucleotides match TRBD1. Trimming cost V 5 bases and J 2 bases; bases outside gene matches: 10. The germline V gene has CDR1 SGHRS and CDR2 YFSETQ. CDR3 length equals 15 residues. CDR3 DNA: TGCGCCAGCAGTTATTACGGGACAGCAACCTACGAGCAGTACTTC. Translation gives CASSYYGTATYEQYF. The full variable domain, rest sourced from reference TRBV5-1 and TRBJ2-7, is KAGVTQTPRYLIKTRGQQVTLSCSPISGHRSVSWYQQTPGQGLQFLFEYFSETQRNKGNFPGRFSGRQFSNSRSEMNVSTLELGDSALYLCASSYYGTATYEQYFGPGTRLTVT.

This clone was counted a few times. Here the CDR3 reads CASSHGTSGRSYNEQFF. DNA of the CDR3: TGCGCCAGCAGCCACGGGACTAGCGGGAGATCCTACAATGAGCAGTTCTTC. V is TRBV5-1 and J is TRBJ2-1, with 14 bases identical to TRBD2. V shed 4 bases, J shed 1 base, and the junction held 4 bases outside the gene matches. The germline V gene has CDR1 SGHRS and CDR2 YFSETQ. This CDR3 has 17 residues.

CDR3 in amino acids: CASSSYSGTSGRKYNEQFF. For the CDR3, the DNA is TGTGCCAGCAGCTCCTACTCCGGGACTAGCGGGAGAAAATACAATGAGCAGTTCTTC. V and J are TRBV7-6 and TRBJ2-1; 14 positions match TRBD2. In germline, CDR1 is SGHVS, CDR2 FNYEAQ. Trimming removed 4 bases from V and 4 bases from J; junction bases left unmatched: 12. CDR3 length equals 19 residues.

The genes are TRBV6-1 and TRBJ2-7, with TRBD2 matching 11 bases. Trimming removed 6 bases from V and 4 bases from J; junction bases left unmatched: 8. Germline CDR1 reads MNHNS; CDR2 reads SASEGT. The CDR3 length is 15 residues. CDR3 nucleotides: TGTGCCAGCAGGATGGGGGGGACTAGCGGATACGAGCAGTACTTC. It is translated as CASRMGGTSGYEQYF.

The chain recombines TRBV28 with TRBJ2-5, with TRBD2 matching 10 bases. V lost 3 bases and J lost 5; bases outside the gene matches: 9. Germline lookup yields CDR1 MDHEN and CDR2 SYDVKM. CDR3 length: 16 amino acids. The CDR3 here is CASSFGPSGSIETQYF. CDR3 DNA sequence: TGTGCCAGCAGTTTTGGGCCTAGCGGGAGTATTGAGACCCAGTACTTC.

This chain joins TRBV25-1 and TRBJ1-6; 9 bases align to TRBD1. Germline trimming cut 4 bases from V and 8 bases from J; bases unmatched to any gene: 3. Germline loops: CDR1 MGHDK, CDR2 SYGVNS. This CDR3 is 14 amino acids long. The CDR3 spells CASSAGQGYSPLHF. As DNA, the CDR3 is TGTGCCAGCAGTGCGGGACAGGGTTATTCACCCCTCCACTTT.

V and J are TRBV2 and TRBJ2-1; TRBD2 agrees at 10 bases. The CDR3 has 15 residues. V was pared by 5 bases and J by 4 bases, with 5 bases of the junction left unmatched. Germline V lookup: CDR1 SNHLY, CDR2 FYNNEI. The CDR3 nucleotides read TGTGCCAGCAGTCCGGCTAGCGGGAGTTACAATGAGCAGTTCTTC. Translation: CASSPASGSYNEQFF. Together with reference TRBV2 and TRBJ2-1, the CDR3 gives the full variable domain: EPEVTQTPSHQVTQMGQEVILRCVPISNHLYFYWYRQILGQKVEFLVSFYNNEISEKSEIFDDQFSVERPDGSNFTLKIRSTKLEDSAMYFCASSPASGSYNEQFFGPGTRLTVL.

The chain recombines TRBV2 with TRBJ2-1; TRBD2 agrees at 16 bases. Germline V lookup: CDR1 SNHLY, CDR2 FYNNEI. CDR3 length equals 14 residues. V gave up 6 bases and J gave up 7 bases; unmatched junction bases: 0. This CDR3 is CASRGLAGGNEQFF. The CDR3 DNA sequence: TGTGCCAGCAGGGGACTAGCGGGAGGGAATGAGCAGTTCTTC. Supplemented by reference TRBV2 and TRBJ2-1, the full variable domain reads EPEVTQTPSHQVTQMGQEVILRCVPISNHLYFYWYRQILGQKVEFLVSFYNNEISEKSEIFDDQFSVERPDGSNFTLKIRSTKLEDSAMYFCASRGLAGGNEQFFGPGTRLTVL.

This chain uses TRBV11-2 with TRBJ1-1, with no clear D. This CDR3 contains 12 residues. Trimming took 5 bases from V and 6 from J, leaving 10 bases between them. In germline, CDR1 is SGHAT, CDR2 FQNNGV. The CDR3 region is CASSLVASEAFF. The CDR3 nucleotides are TGTGCCAGCAGCCTGGTGGCTTCTGAAGCTTTCTTT. Looking up the rest from reference TRBV11-2 and TRBJ1-1 gives the full variable domain: EAGVAQSPRYKIIEKRQSVAFWCNPISGHATLYWYQQILGQGPKLLIQFQNNGVVDDSQLPKDRFSAERLKGVDSTLKIQPAKLEDSAVYLCASSLVASEAFFGQGTRLTVV.

This chain connects TRBV6-5 to TRBJ1-1; a possible D gene is TRBD1 (5 bases). The V end was cut by 6 bases, the J end by 1 base, with 9 bases between. Per the germline V gene, CDR1 is MNHEY and CDR2 is SVGAGI. The CDR3 spans 13 residues. CDR3 in DNA: TGTGCCAGCAGGCGGGGGGGGAACACTGAAGCTTTCTTT. It is translated as CASRRGGNTEAFF.

V is TRBV4-1 and J is TRBJ2-5, with TRBD1 matching over 7 bases. TRBJ2-7 matches the DNA end more closely, so the J call is doubtful. Germline V gene sequence: CDR1 MGHRA, CDR2 YSYEKL. The CDR3 extends over 14 amino acids. The CDR3 protein is CASSQGQHSYEQYF. The CDR3, as DNA: TGCGCCAGCAGCCAGGGACAGCACTCCTACGAGCAGTACTTC.

J is TRBJ2-3 and V is TRBV25-1; perhaps TRBD2 as D (7 bases). V lost 3 bases and J 5 bases, leaving 15 bases between the germline ends. CDR1 is MGHDK and CDR2 is SYGVNS in the germline V gene. The CDR3 is made up of 15 amino acids. CDR3 protein: CASSEVRGQGDTQYF. The CDR3 DNA reads as TGTGCCAGCAGTGAGGTGCGGGGGCAAGGAGATACGCAGTATTTT.

The rearrangement joins TRBV6-1 to TRBJ1-4; 10 nucleotides line up with TRBD1. Germline V lookup: CDR1 MNHNS, CDR2 SASEGT. The CDR3 covers 16 residues. The V gene end was trimmed by 1 base and the J gene end by 7 bases; junction bases not matched to a gene: 6. DNA of the CDR3: TGTGCCAGCAGTGAAGTTCCGGGACAGGGGTCTGAAAAACTGTTTTTT. Amino acids: CASSEVPGQGSEKLFF.

In this sample, this clone turned up a few times. The CDR3 nucleotides read TGTGCCAGCAGTACAAGGACAGGGCGCGATCAGTACTTC. Protein: CASSTRTGRDQYF. The rearrangement joins TRBV28 to TRBJ2-7; 8 nucleotides match TRBD1. Germline values: CDR1 MDHEN, CDR2 SYDVKM. The CDR3 is made up of 13 amino acids. J was trimmed by 10 bases and V by 5 bases; bases with no gene match: 10.